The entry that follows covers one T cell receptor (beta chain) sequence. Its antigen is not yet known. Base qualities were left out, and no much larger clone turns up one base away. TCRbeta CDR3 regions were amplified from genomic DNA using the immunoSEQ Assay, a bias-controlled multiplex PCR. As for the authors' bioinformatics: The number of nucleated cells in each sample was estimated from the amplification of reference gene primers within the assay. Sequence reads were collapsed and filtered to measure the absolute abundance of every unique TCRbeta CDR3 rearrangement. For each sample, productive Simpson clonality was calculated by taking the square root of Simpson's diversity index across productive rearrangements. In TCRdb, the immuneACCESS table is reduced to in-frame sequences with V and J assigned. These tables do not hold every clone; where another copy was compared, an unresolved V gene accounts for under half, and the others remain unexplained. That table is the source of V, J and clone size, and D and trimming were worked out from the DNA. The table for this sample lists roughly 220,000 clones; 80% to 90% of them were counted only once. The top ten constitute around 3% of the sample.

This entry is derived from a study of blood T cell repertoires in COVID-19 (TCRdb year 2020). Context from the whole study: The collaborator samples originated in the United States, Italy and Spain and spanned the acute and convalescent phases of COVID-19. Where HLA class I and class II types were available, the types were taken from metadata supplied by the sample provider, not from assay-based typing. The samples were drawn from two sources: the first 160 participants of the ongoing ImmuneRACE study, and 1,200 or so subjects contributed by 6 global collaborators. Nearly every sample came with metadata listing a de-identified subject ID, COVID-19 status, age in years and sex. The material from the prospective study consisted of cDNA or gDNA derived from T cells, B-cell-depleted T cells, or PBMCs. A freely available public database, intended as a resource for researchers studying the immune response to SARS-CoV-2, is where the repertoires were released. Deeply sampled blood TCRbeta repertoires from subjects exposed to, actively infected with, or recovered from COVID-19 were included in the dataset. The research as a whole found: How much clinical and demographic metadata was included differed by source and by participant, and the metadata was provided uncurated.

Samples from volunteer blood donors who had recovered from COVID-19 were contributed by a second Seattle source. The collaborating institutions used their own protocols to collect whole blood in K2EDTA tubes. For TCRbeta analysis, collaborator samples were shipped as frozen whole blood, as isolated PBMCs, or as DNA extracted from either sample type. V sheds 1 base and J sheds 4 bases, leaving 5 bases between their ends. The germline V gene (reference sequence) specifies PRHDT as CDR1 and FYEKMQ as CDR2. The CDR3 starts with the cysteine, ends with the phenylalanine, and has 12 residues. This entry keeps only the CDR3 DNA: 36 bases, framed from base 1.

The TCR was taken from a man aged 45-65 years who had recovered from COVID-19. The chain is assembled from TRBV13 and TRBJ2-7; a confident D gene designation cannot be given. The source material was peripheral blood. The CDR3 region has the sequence CASSLARYEQYF. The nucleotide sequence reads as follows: TGTGCCAGCAGCTTAGCGCGTTACGAGCAGTACTTC.